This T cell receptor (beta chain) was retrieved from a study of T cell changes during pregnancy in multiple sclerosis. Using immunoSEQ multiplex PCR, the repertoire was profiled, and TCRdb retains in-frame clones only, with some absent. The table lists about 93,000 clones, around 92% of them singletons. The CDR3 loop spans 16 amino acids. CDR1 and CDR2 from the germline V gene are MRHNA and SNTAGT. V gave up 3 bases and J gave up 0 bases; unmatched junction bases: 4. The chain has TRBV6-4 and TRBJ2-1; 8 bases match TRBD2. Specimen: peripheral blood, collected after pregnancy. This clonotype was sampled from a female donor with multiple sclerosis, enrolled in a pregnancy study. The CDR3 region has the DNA TGTGCCAGCAGTGATCTAGCGGGTAGCTCCTACAATGAGCAGTTCTTC. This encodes CASSDLAGSSYNEQFF.